A single sample gave rise to the 21 T cell receptor beta chains below, sequenced in a study of cytomegalovirus exposure and HLA in healthy donors. PCR primers comprised 60 Vbeta and 13 Jbeta primers. Method: immunoSEQ multiplex PCR; TCRdb's copy keeps in-frame clones and lacks some. The sample has 85,000 to 130,000 clones, approximately 79% seen once. The specimen sequenced was PBMCs. The receptors come from a man aged 55 to 70 in good health and CMV-seropositive.

V usage is TRBV4-2 and J usage is TRBJ2-3; TRBD1 matches at 8 bases. The J segment lost 1 base and the V segment lost 0 bases, leaving 0 bases of the junction unmatched. The CDR3 spans 15 residues. CDR1 and CDR2 (germline): LGHNA, YNFKEQ. The CDR3 protein is CASSQETGGTDTQYF. DNA of the CDR3: TGTGCCAGCAGCCAAGAGACAGGGGGCACAGATACGCAGTATTTT.

The genes are TRBV6-1 and TRBJ2-2; 10 bases match TRBD2. Per the germline V gene, CDR1 is MNHNS and CDR2 is SASEGT. V shed 5 bases, J shed 4 bases, and the junction held 4 bases outside the gene matches. This CDR3 comprises 15 residues. CDR3 sequence: CASSSAGGLTGELFF. In DNA, the CDR3 is TGTGCCAGCAGTTCAGCGGGGGGGCTCACCGGGGAGCTGTTTTTT.

V and J are TRBV5-4 and TRBJ2-3; possible D gene TRBD1, 5 bases. The ends were cut back, 5 bases at V and 0 bases at J, with 16 bases in the middle. Germline CDR1 is SGHNT and CDR2 is YYREEE (reference sequence). CDR3 length: 16 residues. CDR3 nucleotides: TGTGCCAGCAGGCCTCAAGGGGCTTTTAGCACAGATACGCAGTATTTT. As protein: CASRPQGAFSTDTQYF.

The V gene is TRBV11-2, the J gene TRBJ1-4; D is unresolved. The V and J ends lost 3 bases and 7 bases respectively, with 9 bases between them. CDR1 is SGHAT, CDR2 FQNNGV, per germline. CDR3 size: 13 residues. The chain's CDR3 is CASSFQVREKLFF. The CDR3 coding sequence is TGTGCCAGCAGCTTTCAGGTTCGTGAAAAACTGTTTTTT.

The rearrangement joins TRBV11-1 to TRBJ1-1, with unresolved D. V was trimmed by 5 bases and J by 2 bases, leaving 12 bases between them. CDR3 size: 14 residues. Germline assignment: CDR1 SGHAT and CDR2 FQDESV (reference sequence). This chain's CDR3 is CASSPQLSNTEAFF. CDR3 DNA sequence: TGTGCCAGCAGCCCACAGCTTTCTAACACTGAAGCTTTCTTT.

This clone has more than one count but fewer than ten. This chain connects TRBV4-2 to TRBJ1-4, with 10 bases aligning to TRBD1. Germline V gives CDR1 LGHNA, CDR2 YNFKEQ. This CDR3 has 17 amino acids. The trim removed 1 base at V and 8 bases at J, leaving 10 bases unmatched. The CDR3 bases are TGTGCCAGCAGCCAAGGCCCAGGGACAGGGGATTTAGAAAAACTGTTTTTT. This encodes CASSQGPGTGDLEKLFF.

V is TRBV6-4 and J is TRBJ2-2; 9 bases map to TRBD1. The germline gives CDR1 MRHNA, CDR2 SNTAGT. CDR3 length equals 14 residues. V was clipped by 6 bases and J by 5 bases; unmatched bases: 4. This CDR3 is CASRGTGSTGELFF. The CDR3 coding sequence is TGTGCCAGCAGGGGGACAGGGTCGACCGGGGAGCTGTTTTTT.

The chain is built from TRBV7-2 and TRBJ2-1; D is perhaps TRBD1 (6 bases). The CDR3 extends over 15 amino acids. V lost 3 bases, J lost 5 bases, and 14 bases lay in between. Germline V gives CDR1 SGHTA, CDR2 FQGNSA. The CDR3 DNA follows: TGTGCCAGCAGCTTTAGTTACAGGGCAAACAATGAGCAGTTCTTC. Amino acid sequence: CASSFSYRANNEQFF.

V and J are TRBV28 and TRBJ1-3, with D maybe TRBD1 (5 bases). The germline V and J ends were trimmed by 6 bases and 0 bases, with 12 bases remaining between them. Germline V CDR1 and CDR2: MDHEN, SYDVKM. The CDR3 spans 15 residues. CDR3 loop: CASSSGSTSGNTIYF. The CDR3 coding sequence is TGTGCCAGCAGCTCAGGGTCCACCTCTGGAAACACCATATATTTT.

The chain employs TRBV6-1 and TRBJ2-1; 7 bases line up with TRBD2. Germline CDR1 is MNHNS and CDR2 is SASEGT. The junction had 3 bases not matched to a gene; V was cut back by 1 base and J by 3 bases. CDR3 length equals 15 residues. The CDR3 DNA reads as TGTGCCAGCAGTGAAGACGGGGGGAACTACAATGAGCAGTTCTTC. Translated: CASSEDGGNYNEQFF.

The chain uses TRBV9 and TRBJ2-1, with 15 nucleotides matching TRBD2. The CDR3 loop spans 18 amino acids. V was pared by 0 bases and J by 4 bases, with 5 bases of the junction left unmatched. Germline V gene sequence: CDR1 SGDLS, CDR2 YYNGEE. The CDR3 sequence: CASSVALGLAGGYNEQFF. The DNA for the CDR3 is TGTGCCAGCAGCGTAGCTCTAGGACTAGCGGGGGGGTACAATGAGCAGTTCTTC. The whole variable domain, remainder taken from reference TRBV9 and TRBJ2-1, is DSGVTQTPKHLITATGQRVTLRCSPRSGDLSVYWYQQSLDQGLQFLIQYYNGEERAKGNILERFSAQQFPDLHSELNLSSLELGDSALYFCASSVALGLAGGYNEQFFGPGTRLTVL.

The V gene is TRBV5-4, the J gene TRBJ2-7; no reliable D call. CDR3 length equals 14 residues. Germline lookup yields CDR1 SGHNT and CDR2 YYREEE (reference sequence). V dropped 7 bases and J dropped 0 bases, with 14 bases sitting between them. CDR3 in DNA: TGTGCCAGCGCACCCAGGCTGGGCTCCTACGAGCAGTACTTC. Translating it yields CASAPRLGSYEQYF.

The rearrangement uses TRBV5-1 and TRBJ2-5, with D hard to call. V dropped 4 bases and J dropped 5 bases, with 12 bases sitting between them. The CDR3 length is 13 residues. CDR1 is SGHRS, CDR2 YFSETQ, per germline. This CDR3 reads CASSPDSVETQYF. CDR3 DNA: TGCGCCAGCAGCCCAGACTCGGTGGAGACCCAGTACTTC.

V and J are TRBV14 and TRBJ1-1; D not resolved. The V gene lost 1 base and the J gene lost 2 bases, with 11 bases spanning the gap. The CDR3 has 15 residues. From germline, CDR1 is SGHDN and CDR2 FVKESK. The CDR3 loop is CASSQVKGVNTEAFF. The CDR3 DNA reads TGTGCCAGCAGCCAAGTTAAAGGAGTAAACACTGAAGCTTTCTTT.

In this sample, this clone turned up a few times. J is TRBJ2-5 and V is TRBV5-6; tentative D call: TRBD2 (5 bases). The CDR3 loop spans 16 amino acids. The germline V gene encodes CDR1 SGHDT and CDR2 YYEEEE. V lost 1 base and J lost 3, with 16 bases in between. The DNA for the CDR3 is TGTGCCAGCAGCTTGCGGCCGGGATGGGGTAAAGAGACCCAGTACTTC. This translates into CASSLRPGWGKETQYF.

This clone was observed once. The chain employs TRBV10-3 and TRBJ2-3, with 7 bases matching TRBD2. This CDR3 contains 14 residues. After removal of 3 bases from V and 5 bases from J, the junction contained 5 bases not matched to a gene. Germline V lookup: CDR1 ENHRY, CDR2 SYGVKD. CDR3 DNA sequence: TGTGCCATCAGTGACAGCGGGGTTCAAGATACGCAGTATTTT. Translated, it gives CAISDSGVQDTQYF.

This clone was counted a few times. This chain connects TRBV4-3 to TRBJ1-2, with 8 bases matching TRBD1. The CDR3 consists of 14 residues. After removal of 1 base from V and 8 bases from J, the junction contained 6 bases not matched to a gene. Germline assignment: CDR1 LGHNA and CDR2 YSLEER. CDR3 bases: TGCGCCAGCAGCCAAGGGACAGGGTATGGGGGCTACACCTTC. Protein product: CASSQGTGYGGYTF.

The chain links TRBV5-8 to TRBJ2-5; 8 bases match TRBD1. Trimming cost V 4 bases and J 1 base; bases outside gene matches: 3. This CDR3 is built from 14 residues. The germline V gene encodes CDR1 SGHTS and CDR2 YDEGEE. The CDR3 DNA reads as TGTGCCAGCAGCACCGGACAGGGCCAAGAGACCCAGTACTTC. Residues: CASSTGQGQETQYF.

The table lists this clone with a count of one. The junction departs from the called germline gene at one end, perhaps through a read error. The chain is built from TRBV4-1 and TRBJ1-2, with TRBD1 matching over 7 bases. Germline lookup yields CDR1 MGHRA and CDR2 YSYEKL. The CDR3 runs 14 residues. The CDR3 nucleotides read TGTGCCAGCAGCCAAGACAGGGATGCCTATGGCTACACCTTC. Its protein product is CASSQDRDAYGYTF.

This chain uses TRBV5-6 with TRBJ2-5; TRBD2 matches 8 bases. The ends lost 1 base at V and 1 base at J; junction bases unmatched: 6. The CDR3 extends over 16 amino acids. The germline CDR1 and CDR2 sequences are SGHDT and YYEEEE. CDR3 protein: CASSLPSGGIQETQYF. The CDR3 DNA follows: TGTGCCAGCAGCTTGCCCAGCGGGGGTATCCAAGAGACCCAGTACTTC.

The gene calls are TRBV5-1 and TRBJ2-3; weak D call: TRBD1 (5 bases). The CDR3 runs 15 residues. Looked up from germline, CDR1 is SGHRS and CDR2 is YFSETQ. Trimming shortened V by 0 bases and J by 0 bases, and 8 bases separated the two germline ends. The CDR3 DNA reads TGCGCCAGCAGCTTGGCAGGGCACAGCACAGATACGCAGTATTTT. This translates into CASSLAGHSTDTQYF.